This TCR beta chain was profiled in a study of Graves' ophthalmopathy and Graves' hyperthyroidism. For the study at large: The authors collected peripheral blood at initial diagnosis, before any treatment. Study-level points and caveats: The model reached approximately 67% sensitivity and under 75% specificity for predicting ophthalmopathy progression. Appearing in blood as well were most expanded thyroid clonotypes above 0.001 frequency.

With 4 bases removed from V and 3 bases from J, the gap between germline ends came to 11 bases. Per germline, CDR1 SGHKS and CDR2 YYEKEE (reference sequence). The CDR3 spans 13 residues. Amplification of the TCR beta CDR3 regions used RNA transcripts (as template). Second-round multiplex PCR came after a first-round RT-PCR that employed HTBI primers. Via MiXCR, TCRdb re-called the multiplex PCR reads, giving one row per CDR3 protein. Among fewer than 600,000 distinct CDR3 sequences listed, around an eighth were seen once. This clonotype was counted at least ten times. Its specificity is unknown. The chain has TRBV5-5 and TRBJ2-7; a weak D match, TRBD2 (5 bases). The sample comprised blood. The sequence was obtained from a woman in her 30s with Graves' ophthalmopathy. Written as DNA, the CDR3 is TGTGCCAGCAGCCTAAGAAGCGGCTACGAGCAGTACTTC. Translation gives CASSLRSGYEQYF. The full variable domain, completed using reference TRBV5-5 and TRBJ2-7, is DAGVTQSPTHLIKTRGQQVTLRCSPISGHKSVSWYQQVLGQGPQFIFQYYEKEERGRGNFPDRFSARQFPNYSSELNVNALLLGDSALYLCASSLRSGYEQYFGPGTRLTVT.